This T cell receptor beta chain appears in the sequencing data of a study of T cell repertoires in cytomegalovirus infection. Turning to the study itself: Public TCR beta signatures provided an indication of both CMV infection and a matching HLA type.

Study-level results: Adding up the frequency of public TCR beta families identified people who carried CMV plus the relevant HLA. CMV-specific HLA-C-restricted TCR beta clonotypes dominated the ex vivo response.

Via MiXCR, TCRdb re-called the reads, giving one row per CDR3 protein. The sample lists 150,000 to 200,000 distinct CDR3 sequences, approximately 15% seen once, with more than 20% in the top ten. A remark on this clonotype: The target antigen is unknown.

The germline CDR1 and CDR2 sequences are SGHVT and SQSDAQ. V lost 3 bases and J 8 bases, leaving 10 bases between the germline ends. This CDR3 spans 12 amino acids. Specimen: PBMCs. The rearrangement links TRBV7-4 to TRBJ1-1; D ambiguous. This TCR came from a human donor in good health (CMV status not recorded). Some clones in this sample may be carry-over from other donors' samples. CDR3 in DNA: TGTGCCAGCAGCTTTTCGTACGTAGAAGCTTTCTTT. It codes for CASSFSYVEAFF.